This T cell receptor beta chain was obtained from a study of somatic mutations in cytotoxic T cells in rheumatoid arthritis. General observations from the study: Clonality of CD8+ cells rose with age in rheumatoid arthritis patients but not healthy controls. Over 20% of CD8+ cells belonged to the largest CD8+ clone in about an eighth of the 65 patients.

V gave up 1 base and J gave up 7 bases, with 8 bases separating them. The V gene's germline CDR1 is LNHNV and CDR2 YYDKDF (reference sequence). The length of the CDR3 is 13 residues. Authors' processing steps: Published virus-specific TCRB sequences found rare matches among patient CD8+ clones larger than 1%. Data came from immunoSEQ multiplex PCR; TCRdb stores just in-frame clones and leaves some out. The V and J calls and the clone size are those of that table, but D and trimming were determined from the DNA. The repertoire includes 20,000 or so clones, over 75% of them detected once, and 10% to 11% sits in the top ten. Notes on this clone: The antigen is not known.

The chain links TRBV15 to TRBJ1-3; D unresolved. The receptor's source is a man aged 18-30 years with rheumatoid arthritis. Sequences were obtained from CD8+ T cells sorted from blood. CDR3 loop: CATSRVRSNTIYF. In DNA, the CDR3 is TGTGCCACCAGCAGAGTCCGGAGTAACACCATATATTTT.